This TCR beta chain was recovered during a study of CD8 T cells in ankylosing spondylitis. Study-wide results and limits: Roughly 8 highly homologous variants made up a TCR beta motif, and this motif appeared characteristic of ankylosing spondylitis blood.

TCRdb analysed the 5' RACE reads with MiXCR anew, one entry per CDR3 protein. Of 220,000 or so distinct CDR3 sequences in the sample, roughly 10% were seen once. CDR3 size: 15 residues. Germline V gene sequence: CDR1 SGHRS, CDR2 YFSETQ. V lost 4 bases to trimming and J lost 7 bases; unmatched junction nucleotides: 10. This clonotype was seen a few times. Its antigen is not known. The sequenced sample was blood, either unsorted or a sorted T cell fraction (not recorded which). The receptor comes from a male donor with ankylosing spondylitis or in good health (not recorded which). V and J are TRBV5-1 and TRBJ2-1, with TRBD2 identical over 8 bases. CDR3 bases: TGCGCCAGCAGCCGGGACGGGGGGGCTGAGAATGAGCAGTTCTTC. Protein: CASSRDGGAENEQFF.